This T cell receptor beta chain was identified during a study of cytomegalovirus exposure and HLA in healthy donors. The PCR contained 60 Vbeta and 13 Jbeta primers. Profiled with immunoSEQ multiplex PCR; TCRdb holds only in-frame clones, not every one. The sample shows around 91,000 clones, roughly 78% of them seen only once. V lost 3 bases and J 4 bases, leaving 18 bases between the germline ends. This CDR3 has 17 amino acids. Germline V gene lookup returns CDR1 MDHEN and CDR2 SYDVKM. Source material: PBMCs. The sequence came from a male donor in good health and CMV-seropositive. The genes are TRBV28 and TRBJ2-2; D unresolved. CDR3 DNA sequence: TGTGCCAGCAGTTTGATTGGTGTTCGTAGATCCACCGGGGAGCTGTTTTTT. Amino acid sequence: CASSLIGVRRSTGELFF.